The T cell receptor beta chain under discussion was sequenced for a study of blood T cell repertoires in COVID-19 (dated by TCRdb to the early 2020s). For context, the study as a whole: Collaborator samples came from the United States, Italy and Spain and covered acute and convalescent phases of COVID-19. The prospective study material was composed of cDNA or gDNA derived from T cells, B-cell-depleted T cells, or PBMCs. The dataset comprised deeply sampled blood TCRbeta repertoires from subjects exposed to, actively infected with, or recovered from COVID-19. The repertoires were made available in a free public database intended to serve as a resource for research on the immune response to SARS-CoV-2. The samples were drawn from two sources: the first 160 participants of the ongoing ImmuneRACE study, and 1,000 to 1,500 subjects contributed by 6 global collaborators. The sample metadata nearly always contained a de-identified subject ID, COVID-19 status, age in years and sex. HLA class I and class II types, where available, came from metadata supplied by the sample provider rather than from assay-based typing.

TCRbeta CDR3 regions were amplified from genomic DNA by means of the immunoSEQ Assay, a bias-controlled multiplex PCR. In the source study's methods: Within the assay, amplification of reference gene primers was used to estimate how many nucleated cells each sample contained. To quantify the absolute abundance of each unique TCRbeta CDR3 rearrangement, sequence reads were collapsed and filtered. For each sample, productive Simpson clonality was calculated as the square root of Simpson's diversity index over productive rearrangements. TCRdb re-hosts the immuneACCESS table, in-frame sequences only. Its copies lack some clones; in the studies checked, an unresolved V gene accounts for under half of them, and the cause for the rest is not known. The V and J calls and the clone size are those of that table, but D and trimming were determined from the DNA. The sample has approximately 390,000 clones on record, around nine tenths of them singletons. The ten biggest clones cover about a tenth of the sample.

Enrolling through a virtual design, the prospective study's participants ranged in age from roughly 18 to 90 years and lived across about two dozen United States geographic areas. In the prospective study, cohorts were assigned on the basis of participant-reported clinical history obtained from a screening survey and a study questionnaire. Recovered participants in ImmuneRACE Cohort 3 were defined as having two consecutive negative NP/OP PCR tests, clearance from a healthcare professional, or resolution of symptoms. Each participant in the prospective study had whole blood, serum and a nasopharyngeal or oropharyngeal swab collected by mobile phlebotomists. Additional blood draws and questionnaires over a roughly two-month period could optionally be provided by prospective study participants. Prospective study blood samples were shipped either frozen or at room temperature before DNA extraction.

V is clipped by 3 bases and J by 9 bases, and the sequence between their germline boundaries is 21 bases long. Measured from the cysteine to the phenylalanine, the CDR3 is 16 residues long. This entry keeps only the CDR3 DNA: 48 bases, framed from base 1. The germline V gene (reference sequence) specifies LGHDT as CDR1 and YNNKEL as CDR2. Study-level results and caveats: How much clinical and demographic metadata was included differed by source and by participant, and the metadata was provided uncurated.

This clone has more than one count but fewer than ten. Its antigen remains unidentified. Base qualities are not recorded, but no much larger clone differs from it by a single base. The clonotype comes from a woman aged 45-60 years who had recovered from COVID-19. This sequence uses TRBV3-1 (or the pseudogene TRBV3-2) and TRBJ2-4, and possibly TRBD2, on 5 matching bases. Sequenced input: PBMCs or T cells enriched from blood (not recorded which). The CDR3 reads CASSHERSGYGVIQYF. The sequence in DNA is TGTGCCAGCAGCCACGAACGTTCAGGTTACGGGGTCATTCAGTACTTC.